This paragraph covers one TCR beta chain sequence. These data are taken from a study of identical twins. From germline, CDR1 is DFQATT and CDR2 SNEGSKA (reference sequence). The CDR3 sequence is 13 residues long. Trimming took 6 bases from V and 4 from J, leaving 13 bases between them. Each CDR3 protein is one row after TCRdb ran MiXCR on the 5' RACE reads. The sample has fewer than 650,000 distinct CDR3 sequences, 9.6% seen once. This same sample was also part of a study on yellow fever vaccine responses in identical twins.

Sequencing was carried out using PBMCs. The rearrangement uses TRBV20-1 and TRBJ2-1; possibly TRBD1 for D (6 bases). The TCR originated in a woman between 18 and 30 years old in good health. The DNA of the CDR3 is TGCAGTGCGCAGGGGCCGGGTTACAATGAGCAGTTCTTC. Translating it yields CSAQGPGYNEQFF.